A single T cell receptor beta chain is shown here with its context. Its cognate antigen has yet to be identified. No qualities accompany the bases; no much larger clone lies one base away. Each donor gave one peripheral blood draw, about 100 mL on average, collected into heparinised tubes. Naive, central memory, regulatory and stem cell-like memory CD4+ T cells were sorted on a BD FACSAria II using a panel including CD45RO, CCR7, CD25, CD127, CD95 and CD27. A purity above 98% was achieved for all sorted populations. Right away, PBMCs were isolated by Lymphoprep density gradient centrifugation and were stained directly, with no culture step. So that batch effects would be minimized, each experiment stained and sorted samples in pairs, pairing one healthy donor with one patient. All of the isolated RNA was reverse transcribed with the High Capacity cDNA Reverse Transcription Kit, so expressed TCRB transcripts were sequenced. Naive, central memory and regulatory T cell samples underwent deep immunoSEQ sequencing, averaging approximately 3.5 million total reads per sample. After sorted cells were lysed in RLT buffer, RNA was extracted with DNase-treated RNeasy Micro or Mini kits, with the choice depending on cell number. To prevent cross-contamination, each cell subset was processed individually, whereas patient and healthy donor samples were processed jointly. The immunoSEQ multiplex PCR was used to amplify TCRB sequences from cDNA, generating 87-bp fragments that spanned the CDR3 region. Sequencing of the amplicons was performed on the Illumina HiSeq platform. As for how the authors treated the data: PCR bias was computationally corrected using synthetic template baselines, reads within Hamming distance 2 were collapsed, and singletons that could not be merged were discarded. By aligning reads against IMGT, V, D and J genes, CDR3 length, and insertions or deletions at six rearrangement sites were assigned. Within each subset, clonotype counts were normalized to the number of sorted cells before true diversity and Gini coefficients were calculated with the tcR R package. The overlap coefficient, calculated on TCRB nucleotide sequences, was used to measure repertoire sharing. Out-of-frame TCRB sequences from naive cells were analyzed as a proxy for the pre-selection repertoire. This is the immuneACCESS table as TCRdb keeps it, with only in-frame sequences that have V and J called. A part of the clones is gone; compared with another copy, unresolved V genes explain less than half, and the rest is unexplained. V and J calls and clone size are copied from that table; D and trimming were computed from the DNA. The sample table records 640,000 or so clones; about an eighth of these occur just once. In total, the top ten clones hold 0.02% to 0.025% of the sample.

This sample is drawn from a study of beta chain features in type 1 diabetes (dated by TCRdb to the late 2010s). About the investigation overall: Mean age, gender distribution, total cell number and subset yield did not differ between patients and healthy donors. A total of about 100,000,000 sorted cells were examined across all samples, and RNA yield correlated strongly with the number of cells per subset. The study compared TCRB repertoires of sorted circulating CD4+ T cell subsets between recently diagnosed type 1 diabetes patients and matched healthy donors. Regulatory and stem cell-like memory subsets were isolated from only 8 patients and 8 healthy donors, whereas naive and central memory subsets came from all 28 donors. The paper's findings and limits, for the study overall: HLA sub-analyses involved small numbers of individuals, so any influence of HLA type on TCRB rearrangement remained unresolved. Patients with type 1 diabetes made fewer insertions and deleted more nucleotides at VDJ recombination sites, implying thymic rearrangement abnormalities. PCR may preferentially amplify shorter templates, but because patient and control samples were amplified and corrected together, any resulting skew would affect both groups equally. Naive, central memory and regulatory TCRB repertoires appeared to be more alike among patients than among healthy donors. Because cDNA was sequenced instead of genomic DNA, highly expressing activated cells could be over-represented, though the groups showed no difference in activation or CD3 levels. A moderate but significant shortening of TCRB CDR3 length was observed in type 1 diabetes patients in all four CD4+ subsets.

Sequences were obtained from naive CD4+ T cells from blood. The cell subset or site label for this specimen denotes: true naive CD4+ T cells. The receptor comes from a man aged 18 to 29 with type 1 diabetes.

Here the CDR3 is given as CASSPFGERGTEAFF. At the DNA level, the sequence is TGTGCCAGCAGCCCCTTTGGGGAGAGGGGCACTGAAGCTTTCTTT. The rearranged chain carries TRBV7-8 and TRBJ1-1, and TRBD1 may be the D gene, going by 5 matching bases. Including cysteine and phenylalanine, the CDR3 has 15 amino acids. The entry retains the CDR3 DNA only, 45 bases that are in frame from base 1. CDR1 and CDR2 (SGHVS, FQNEAQ) derive from the germline V gene. The V and J ends are trimmed by 5 bases and 4 bases, leaving 17 bases between them.